This T cell receptor (beta chain) came from a study of human T cells and chemical hapten exposure. Study context: Investigators sensitized about 2 cm by about 2 cm of upper inner arm skin with 2% DPC.

Time point indicated: patch test 3, about 24 weeks after DPC sensitization. As for treatment: therapeutic diphenylcyclopropenone sensitization with weekly scalp DPC. There are 15 residues in the CDR3. Losses at the gene ends were 1 base for V and 3 bases for J; bases not matched to a gene: 6. CDR1 is LGHDT, CDR2 YNNKEL, per germline (reference sequence). Whole-study results and caveats: The study found expanded TCRs formed significantly more large CDR3 similarity clusters than controls.

This clonotype turned up a few times. Antigen unknown. The library tagged individual cDNA molecules with unique molecular identifiers. In TCRdb, the RACE reads were re-called with MiXCR into one record per CDR3 protein. The table records approximately 110,000 distinct CDR3 sequences, nearly 35% of them present only once. The chain has TRBV3-1 and TRBJ2-7; 7 nucleotides agree with TRBD2. The material sequenced was whole blood, taken in connection with sensitization to the hapten diphenylcyclopropenone (DPC). This receptor was obtained from a man in his forties with alopecia areata. Some clones in this sample may be carry-over from other donors' samples. The chain's CDR3 is CASSQGPSGFYEQYV. Written as DNA, the CDR3 is TGTGCCAGCAGCCAAGGTCCTAGCGGTTTCTACGAGCAGTACGTC.